The 16 T cell receptor beta chains presented below share a single source sample, sequenced in a study of blood T cell repertoires in COVID-19. Clones were sequenced by immunoSEQ multiplex PCR, and TCRdb holds only the in-frame ones, with some missing. This sample has approximately 410,000 clones; 86% occur once, and the top ten carry 1.4%. The sample comprised peripheral blood. The receptors here all came from a woman in her 30s with active or convalescent COVID-19.

The chain has TRBV4-1 and TRBJ2-1, with 7 nucleotides matching TRBD2. The germline gives CDR1 MGHRA, CDR2 YSYEKL. J was trimmed by 5 bases and V by 3 bases; bases with no gene match: 10. The CDR3 length is 16 residues. The CDR3 is CASSQVSAGVHNEQFF. CDR3 DNA sequence: TGCGCCAGCAGCCAGGTTTCGGCGGGAGTTCACAATGAGCAGTTCTTC.

The rearrangement joins TRBV27 to TRBJ1-1; no definite D call. Looked up from germline, CDR1 is MNHEY and CDR2 is SMNVEV (reference sequence). The CDR3 spans 13 residues. Trimming removed 0 bases at V and 3 bases at J, with 5 bases between. Written as DNA, the CDR3 is TGTGCCAGCAGTTTATCGAGCGACACTGAAGCTTTCTTT. It translates to CASSLSSDTEAFF.

The genes are TRBV5-1 and TRBJ2-2, with D perhaps TRBD1 (6 bases). The CDR3 totals 14 residues. Germline-derived CDR1 and CDR2 are SGHRS and YFSETQ. V was clipped by 4 bases and J by 4 bases, with 11 bases between them. The CDR3 is CASSADRFTGELFF. The CDR3 nucleotides read TGCGCCAGCAGCGCCGACAGGTTCACCGGGGAGCTGTTTTTT.

Notes on this clone: This may come from a read error, since a much larger clone is one base off. The same CDR3 is also encoded by other DNA sequences in this sample. The chain combines TRBV19 with TRBJ2-7; TRBD2 aligns across 13 bases. CDR1 is LNHDA and CDR2 is SQIVND in the germline V gene (reference sequence). The CDR3 sequence is 15 residues long. Trimming removed 5 bases from V and 2 bases from J; junction bases left unmatched: 3. In DNA form, the CDR3 reads TGTGCCAGTAGTCCGGGGACTAGCGGGACCTACGAGCAGTACTTC. It codes for CASSPGTSGTYEQYF. Full variable domain (missing parts from reference TRBV19 and TRBJ2-7): DGGITQSPKYLFRKEGQNVTLSCEQNLNHDAMYWYRQDPGQGLRLIYYSQIVNDFQKGDIAEGYSVSREKKESFPLTVTSAQKNPTAFYLCASSPGTSGTYEQYFGPGTRLTVT.

CDR3 sequence reads: CASSKGTNSYEQYF. CDR3 bases: TGTGCCAGCTCAAAGGGGACAAACTCCTACGAGCAGTACTTC. The chain is built from TRBV18 and TRBJ2-7, with D possibly matching TRBD1 (6 bases). The CDR3 runs 14 residues. Germline values: CDR1 KGHSH, CDR2 LQKENI. The V and J ends lost 5 bases and 0 bases respectively, with 11 bases between them.

The table lists this clone with a few counts. The chain uses TRBV7-9 and TRBJ1-4; 7 bases agree with TRBD1. Trimming took 2 bases from V and 12 from J; bases not matched to a gene: 3. The CDR3 is made up of 12 amino acids. Germline V gives CDR1 SEHNR, CDR2 FQNEAQ (reference sequence). Here the CDR3 reads CASSLSQGELFF. CDR3 DNA: TGTGCCAGCAGCTTAAGCCAGGGGGAACTGTTTTTT.

The V call is TRBV28, the J call TRBJ1-2, with 9 nucleotides matching TRBD1. CDR3 size: 15 residues. Germline trimming cut 7 bases from V and 4 bases from J; bases unmatched to any gene: 10. Germline V lookup: CDR1 MDHEN, CDR2 SYDVKM. CDR3 coding DNA: TGTGCCAGCACCACAGGACAGGGGCGAACCTATGGCTACACCTTC. Amino acid sequence: CASTTGQGRTYGYTF.

V usage is TRBV9 and J usage is TRBJ1-3; 11 nucleotides line up with TRBD1. V trimming: 3 bases; J trimming: 5 bases; junction bases outside the gene matches: 7. Per the germline V gene, CDR1 is SGDLS and CDR2 is YYNGEE. The CDR3 is made up of 16 amino acids. DNA of the CDR3: TGTGCCAGCAGCGCCGGGACAGGGGGAGACCGAAACACCATATATTTT. Its translation: CASSAGTGGDRNTIYF.

This chain uses TRBV14 with TRBJ2-1; possibly TRBD2 for D (5 bases). The ends were cut back, 0 bases at V and 0 bases at J, with 21 bases in the middle. There are 20 residues in the CDR3. Per the germline V gene, CDR1 is SGHDN and CDR2 is FVKESK. CDR3 loop: CASSQDRIRGPISSYNEQFF. DNA of the CDR3: TGTGCCAGCAGCCAAGACAGAATCCGGGGTCCCATTAGCTCCTACAATGAGCAGTTCTTC.

This clone came up a few times. The chain couples TRBV3-1 (or the pseudogene TRBV3-2) to TRBJ2-7, with 9 bases matching TRBD1. With 5 bases clipped from V and 4 bases from J, the junction kept 9 bases outside the gene matches. This CDR3 contains 15 residues. CDR1 and CDR2 from the germline V gene are LGHDT and YNNKEL (reference sequence). The CDR3 region has the DNA TGTGCCAGCAGCTCTCCCGGGACAGGGATGTACGAGCAGTACTTC. The encoded protein is CASSSPGTGMYEQYF.

This clone was observed a single time. The V and J genes are TRBV5-6 and TRBJ1-1; D unclear. The ends were cut back, 5 bases at V and 4 bases at J, with 9 bases in the middle. There are 12 residues in the CDR3. Germline loops: CDR1 SGHDT, CDR2 YYEEEE. DNA of the CDR3: TGTGCCAGCAGTGAGGGAATCACTGAAGCTTTCTTT. Its translation is CASSEGITEAFF.

The CDR3: CASSLRAGGFYGYTF. CDR3 nucleotides: TGTGCCAGCAGTTTACGGGCAGGGGGGTTCTATGGCTACACCTTC. The chain carries TRBV27 and TRBJ1-2; TRBD1 aligns across 7 bases. J was trimmed by 4 bases and V by 2 bases; bases with no gene match: 7. The CDR3 is 15 amino acids. Germline assignment: CDR1 MNHEY and CDR2 SMNVEV (reference sequence).

This chain connects TRBV7-9 to TRBJ2-5; 7 bases map to TRBD1. This CDR3 comprises 15 residues. The germline V gene has CDR1 SEHNR and CDR2 FQNEAQ (reference sequence). V lost 5 bases to trimming and J lost 1 base; unmatched junction nucleotides: 7. CDR3 amino acids: CASSPMTGLQETQYF. CDR3 DNA sequence: TGTGCCAGCAGCCCAATGACAGGGCTCCAAGAGACCCAGTACTTC.

The V call is TRBV9, the J call TRBJ2-1; 8 bases are shared with TRBD1. The V segment lost 4 bases and the J segment 9 bases; nucleotides outside the gene matches: 15. In germline, CDR1 is SGDLS, CDR2 YYNGEE. CDR3 length: 16 residues. CDR3 nucleotides: TGTGCCAGCAGCACCATCACGGGCTTCAGGGGGCGTGAGCAGTTCTTC. This sequence encodes CASSTITGFRGREQFF.

CDR3 sequence: CASSLLLAGEEWTWELFF. In DNA, the CDR3 is TGTGCCAGCAGCTTGTTATTAGCGGGAGAGGAATGGACCTGGGAGCTGTTTTTT. The chain joins TRBV5-8 to TRBJ2-2, with 9 bases lining up with TRBD2. Germline V gives CDR1 SGHTS, CDR2 YDEGEE. This CDR3 contains 18 residues. The V segment lost 1 base and the J segment 9 bases; nucleotides outside the gene matches: 16.

This clone was observed a single time. V usage is TRBV5-1 and J usage is TRBJ1-3; 9 positions agree with TRBD1. Looked up from germline, CDR1 is SGHRS and CDR2 is YFSETQ. This CDR3 is 14 amino acids long. The trim removed 3 bases at V and 2 bases at J, leaving 0 bases unmatched. In DNA, the CDR3 is TGCGCCAGCAGCTGGGACAGGGCTGGAAACACCATATATTTT. Its translation: CASSWDRAGNTIYF. Full variable domain (rest looked up from reference TRBV5-1 and TRBJ1-3): KAGVTQTPRYLIKTRGQQVTLSCSPISGHRSVSWYQQTPGQGLQFLFEYFSETQRNKGNFPGRFSGRQFSNSRSEMNVSTLELGDSALYLCASSWDRAGNTIYFGEGSWLTVV.